The TCR beta chain under discussion was sequenced for a study of blood T cell repertoires in COVID-19. As for the study in general: Acute and convalescent COVID-19 samples came from the United States, Italy and Spain.

Sequencing used immunoSEQ multiplex PCR; TCRdb keeps in-frame clones, though not all of them. The sample lists around 300,000 clones; 70% to 90% were seen once. The CDR3 is 15 residues long. V shed 5 bases and J 2 bases; nucleotides not matched to a gene: 8. Germline V gene lookup returns CDR1 LGHDT and CDR2 YNNKEL (reference sequence). The source material was peripheral blood. The TCR originated in a woman in her thirties with active or convalescent COVID-19. The rearrangement joins TRBV3-1 (or the pseudogene TRBV3-2) to TRBJ2-5; 7 nucleotides align to TRBD1. CDR3 DNA sequence: TGTGCCAGCAGCTCTAGGGGGCTTGGGCAAGAGACCCAGTACTTC. Its translation: CASSSRGLGQETQYF.